This T cell receptor (beta chain) comes out of a study of blood T cell repertoires in COVID-19. Study background: Samples taken during acute and convalescent COVID-19 were collected in the United States, Italy and Spain. Sources were T cells, B-cell-depleted T cells, or PBMCs; the material itself was cDNA or gDNA.

Original methodology: Counts of nucleated cells, estimated from reference gene primer amplification, were obtained. Sequencing was performed with immunoSEQ multiplex PCR; in TCRdb, only in-frame clones are kept and a portion is missing. V and J calls and clone size are as listed in that table; D and trimming were resolved from the DNA. The sample lists about 98,000 clones; 81% were seen once. Per germline, CDR1 MNHEY and CDR2 SVGAGI. The ends were cut back, 5 bases at V and 4 bases at J, with 11 bases in the middle. The CDR3 contains 13 residues. This clone came up a few times. This sequence originates from a woman at least 80 years old with acute or convalescent COVID-19. V and J are TRBV6-5 and TRBJ1-1; D might be TRBD1 (6 bases). Input material: peripheral blood. CDR3 sequence (DNA): TGTGCCAGCAGTAATACAGGGACCACTGAAGCTTTCTTT. Its translation is CASSNTGTTEAFF.